This T cell receptor beta chain is drawn from a study of T-cell memory formation after mild COVID-19. Turning to the study itself: TCR clusters showed largely donor specificity. Whole-study results and caveats: Researchers found some responding clones in pre-infection memory, a sign that cross-reactive memory joined. Clones contracting over day 15 to 85 were CD4/CD8 balanced, with later expanders leaning CD4+.

The CDR3 is 17 residues long. V lost 0 bases, J lost 7 bases, and 11 bases stayed unmatched. Germline CDR1 MNHEY, CDR2 SVGEGT. This clonotype appeared a few times. Its antigen is not identified. 5'RACE with constant-segment primers yielded barcoded, UMI-tagged TCR alpha and TCR beta cDNA libraries. TCRdb used MiXCR to reprocess the 5' RACE reads, holding one entry per CDR3 protein. This table holds hundreds of thousands of distinct CDR3 sequences, roughly 20% found once. The sequenced material came from PBMCs or a T cell subset sorted from them (not recorded which). J is TRBJ2-1 and V is TRBV6-2 or TRBV6-3; 8 bases align to TRBD1. This TCR was sampled from an adult woman who had mild COVID-19 (a few samples of this study predate the infection). Cell type and time point are not known. CDR3 in DNA: TGTGCCAGCAGTTACTCCCCCAGGGGGCTGTTTGGGAATGAGCAGTTCTTC. It specifies CASSYSPRGLFGNEQFF.